Following are 5 T cell receptor beta chains from one sample sequenced in a study of blood T cell repertoires in COVID-19. The data were produced by immunoSEQ multiplex PCR, yet TCRdb's version contains in-frame clones alone and is incomplete. The top ten hold approximately 28% of the sample, which has tens of thousands of clones, 88% seen once. The sequencing input was peripheral blood. The receptor set was obtained from a man aged 45 to 65 with acute or convalescent COVID-19.

The V call is TRBV25-1, the J call TRBJ2-3; 8 bases agree with TRBD2. CDR1 is MGHDK and CDR2 is SYGVNS in the germline V gene. This CDR3 contains 16 residues. J gave up 4 bases and V 0 bases, and 6 bases lay outside the gene matches. CDR3 protein: CASSEYGGGPADTQYF. The CDR3 coding sequence is TGTGCCAGCAGTGAATACGGGGGGGGGCCCGCAGATACGCAGTATTTT.

V and J are TRBV18 and TRBJ2-5; the D gene is possibly TRBD2 (6 bases). The CDR3 loop spans 18 amino acids. Germline V CDR1 and CDR2: KGHSH, LQKENI. V dropped 0 bases and J dropped 4 bases, with 21 bases sitting between them. The CDR3 loop is CASSPPTIRGTVAETQYF. CDR3 DNA sequence: TGTGCCAGCTCACCACCAACAATCCGGGGGACGGTGGCAGAGACCCAGTACTTC.

This chain joins TRBV6-5 and TRBJ2-7; D possibly corresponds to TRBD1 (5 bases). CDR1 and CDR2 from the germline V gene are MNHEY and SVGAGI. CDR3 size: 12 residues. V was pared by 8 bases and J by 4 bases, with 12 bases between. CDR3 DNA: TGTGCCAGCCGGTCCGACAGTTACGAGCAGTACTTC. It yields the protein CASRSDSYEQYF.

The chain carries TRBV5-1 and TRBJ1-1; 10 nucleotides line up with TRBD1. The CDR3 has 15 amino acids. Germline V gives CDR1 SGHRS, CDR2 YFSETQ. V dropped 2 bases and J dropped 2; count of bases not matched to a gene: 3. Here the CDR3 DNA reads TGCGCCAGCAGCTTAGGACAGGGGGTAAACACTGAAGCTTTCTTT. It specifies CASSLGQGVNTEAFF.

This clone has just a few counts. The chain combines TRBV6-6 with TRBJ2-1; TRBD1 matches at 7 bases. Per germline, CDR1 MNHNY and CDR2 SVGAGI (reference sequence). V shed 5 bases and J 12 bases; nucleotides not matched to a gene: 4. The CDR3 has 11 amino acids. Here the CDR3 reads CASSGTGAQFF. CDR3 sequence (DNA): TGTGCCAGCAGTGGAACAGGGGCGCAGTTCTTC.